This is a list of T cell receptor beta chains from one sample in a study of blood T cell repertoires in COVID-19. Produced via immunoSEQ multiplex PCR; TCRdb's table is partial and in-frame only. The sample carries hundreds of thousands of clones, 70% to 90% recorded once. The sample consisted of peripheral blood. The receptors here all came from a woman aged 25-40 years with active or convalescent COVID-19. CDR3s include the opening cysteine and the closing phenylalanine or tryptophan. Each record gives: J gene, V gene, clone size, D gene, CDR3 DNA, CDR3 protein. The D gene is left open where the match is weak. Some rows mark clone size as missing; the rest say once, few, many or name a class of expanded clone.

TRBJ1-2	TRBV14	.	.	TGTGCCAGCAGCCAAGACGGCAGGCCATGGGTTGGCTACACCTTC	CASSQDGRPWVGYTF
TRBJ1-1	TRBV19	.	.	TGTGCCACCTACTCGAACACTGAAGCTTTCTTT	CATYSNTEAFF
TRBJ1-2	TRBV6-5	.	TRBD1	TGTGCCAGCAGAGACAGGGGGCCCTATGGCTACACCTTC	CASRDRGPYGYTF
TRBJ2-7	TRBV5-4	.	TRBD1	TGTGCCAGCAGCCGCTTAGGCGGACAGGGAGACTACGAGCAGTACTTC	CASSRLGGQGDYEQYF
TRBJ1-1	TRBV29-1	.	.	TGCAGCGTTTTGGGGGCAGGGTCGTTTAGTGAAGCTTTCTTT	CSVLGAGSFSEAFF
TRBJ2-1	TRBV15	.	TRBD2	TGTGCCACCAGCAGAGAGCGACTAGCGGGGGGGTTGGATGAGCAGTTCTTC	CATSRERLAGGLDEQFF
TRBJ1-5	TRBV6-5	.	.	TGTGCCAGCACCCTAAGCGGGGGTCTGGGGCAGCCCCAGCATTTT	CASTLSGGLGQPQHF
TRBJ1-6	TRBV3-1/TRBV3-2	.	.	TGTGCCAGCAGCCGGTCCGGGAAATATAATTCACCCCTCCACTTT	CASSRSGKYNSPLHF
TRBJ2-3	TRBV7-2	.	TRBD2	TGTGCCAGCAGCATGACTAGCGGGAGTACCGATACGCAGTATTTT	CASSMTSGSTDTQYF
TRBJ1-5	TRBV18	.	.	TGTGCCAGCTCACTTGGGAGTAGCAATCAGCCCCAGCATTTT	CASSLGSSNQPQHF
TRBJ2-5	TRBV30	.	.	TGTGCCTGGAGTGATACGGGGCGGGGGACCCAGTACTTC	CAWSDTGRGTQYF
TRBJ1-2	TRBV7-9	once	.	TGTGCCAGCAGCTTAGCGCTTGGGGGGAGCTATGGCTACACCTTC	CASSLALGGSYGYTF
TRBJ1-1	TRBV6-6	.	.	TGTGCCAGCAGTCATGATAGGGGACTCATGAACACTGAAGCTTTCTTT	CASSHDRGLMNTEAFF
TRBJ2-5	TRBV7-2	.	TRBD2	TGTGCCAGCAGCTTAGGTAGCGGGGGGAAAGAGACCCAGTACTTC	CASSLGSGGKETQYF
TRBJ1-3	TRBV5-1	.	.	TGCGCCAGCAGCTTGACAGGTTCAGGAAACACCATATATTTT	CASSLTGSGNTIYF
TRBJ2-1	TRBV27	once	TRBD2	TGTGCCAGCAGTTTTACCGGACTAGCGGGAGGGGACAATGAGCAGTTCTTC	CASSFTGLAGGDNEQFF
TRBJ1-5	TRBV19	.	.	TGTGCCAGTACCGTGGGAGGGGTACGGTATCAGCCCCAGCATTTT	CASTVGGVRYQPQHF
TRBJ2-1	TRBV19	.	.	TGTGCCAGTAAAGGGAGCTCCTACAATGAGCAGTTCTTC	CASKGSSYNEQFF
TRBJ2-4	TRBV19	once	TRBD2	TGTGCCAGTACCTTGGCGGGGGGGCCGGTAAACATTCAGTACTTC	CASTLAGGPVNIQYF
TRBJ2-1	TRBV4-1	.	TRBD1	TGCGCCAGCAGCCGGATGACAGGGGAAAAATACAATGAGCAGTTCTTC	CASSRMTGEKYNEQFF
TRBJ1-3	TRBV5-1	.	.	TGCGCCAGCAGCCCCGACGGGTTTGGAAACACCATATATTTT	CASSPDGFGNTIYF
TRBJ2-7	TRBV7-8	.	TRBD2	TGTGCCAGCAGCACCAACCTAGCGGGAGGTGAATACGAGCAGTACTTC	CASSTNLAGGEYEQYF
TRBJ2-3	TRBV3-1/TRBV3-2	few	TRBD2	TGTGCCAGCAGCCAAGATTGGCGGGAGCTGGCAGATACGCAGTATTTT	CASSQDWRELADTQYF
TRBJ1-2	TRBV4-2	.	.	TGTGCCAGCAGCTCGCGCTTAACGGAGGCTAACTATGGCTACACCTTC	CASSSRLTEANYGYTF
TRBJ2-1	TRBV11-2	.	.	TGTGCCAGCAGCCAGCTACAGGGCAACTCCTACAATGAGCAGTTCTTC	CASSQLQGNSYNEQFF
TRBJ1-5	TRBV27	few	TRBD1	TGTGCCAGCAGCCCCGGGACAGCGTTTGGTGAGCCCCAGCATTTT	CASSPGTAFGEPQHF
TRBJ1-1	TRBV6-5	.	TRBD1	TGTGCCAGCCACCTGACAGGGGGGACTGAAGCTTTCTTT	CASHLTGGTEAFF
TRBJ2-5	TRBV19	.	.	TGTGCCAGTCGGCGGCTAGAATGGGAGACCCAGTACTTC	CASRRLEWETQYF